The source of this TCR beta chain is a study of CD8 T cells in ankylosing spondylitis. General study results and limits: Eight highly homologous variants made up a TCR beta motif, and this motif appeared characteristic of ankylosing spondylitis blood.

Germline V gene sequence: CDR1 SGHVS, CDR2 FNYEAQ. This CDR3 comprises 18 residues. The junction had 12 bases not matched to a gene; V was cut back by 2 bases and J by 3 bases. This clonotype was recorded a few times. Its target is unknown. Quantitative 5'-RACE with molecular barcodes generated TCR beta libraries. A single record per CDR3 protein comes from TCRdb applying MiXCR to the 5' RACE reads. The table includes roughly 140,000 distinct CDR3 sequences, around 42% detected once. The TCR sequence derives from a male donor with ankylosing spondylitis. The sequencing sample was made of synovial fluid, either unsorted or a sorted T cell fraction (not recorded which). This chain uses TRBV7-6 with TRBJ2-2; 7 bases agree with TRBD1. The CDR3 region has the DNA TGTGCCAGCAGCTTATCCCCCCCGACAGGGATTGACACCGGGGAGCTGTTTTTT. Its protein product is CASSLSPPTGIDTGELFF.